The text below deals with one T cell receptor beta chain. Its antigen remains unidentified. This sample was taken from a study of identical twins. Study outcomes and limitations: Those out-of-frame alpha sequences shared by twins showed an excess of low generation probability. Memory repertoires showed no such pattern, whereas abundant cord blood beta clonotypes carried fewer insertions. Donors were not followed over many years; analysis was cross-sectional. Models predicted too little out-of-frame TCR alpha sharing in monozygotic twins.

A single record per CDR3 protein comes from TCRdb applying MiXCR to the 5' RACE reads. The data hold a few hundred thousand distinct CDR3 sequences, with more than 9% observed a single time. CDR3 length equals 16 residues. V was pared by 2 bases and J by 7 bases, with 12 bases of the junction left unmatched. Looked up from germline, CDR1 is MNHEY and CDR2 is SVGAGI. This sample was also put to use in a study of yellow fever vaccine responses in identical twins.

Specimen: PBMCs. The chain uses TRBV6-5 and TRBJ2-7; the match to TRBD1 covers 9 bases. This TCR was sampled from a young woman in good health. The CDR3 loop reads CASSYVVQGARAEQYF. In DNA form, the CDR3 reads TGTGCCAGCAGTTACGTGGTACAGGGGGCAAGGGCGGAGCAGTACTTC.